This T cell receptor (beta chain) was sequenced during a study of blood T cell repertoires in COVID-19. Background on the study: COVID-19 samples, acute and convalescent, were from the United States, Italy and Spain.

This CDR3 region has 13 residues. The germline V gene encodes CDR1 SQVTM and CDR2 ANQGSEA. V lost 7 bases and J lost 10; bases outside the gene matches: 14. Clones were read by immunoSEQ multiplex PCR, and TCRdb kept only the in-frame ones, dropping some. The repertoire holds just under 250,000 clones, with around 87% as singletons. The rearrangement links TRBV29-1 to TRBJ2-5; 8 bases are shared with TRBD2. This receptor was identified in a woman aged 30 to 39 who had recovered from COVID-19. Sequencing input: peripheral blood. The CDR3 loop reads CSATPGTRGGQYF. CDR3 DNA: TGCAGCGCGACCCCAGGGACCCGGGGGGGCCAGTACTTC.